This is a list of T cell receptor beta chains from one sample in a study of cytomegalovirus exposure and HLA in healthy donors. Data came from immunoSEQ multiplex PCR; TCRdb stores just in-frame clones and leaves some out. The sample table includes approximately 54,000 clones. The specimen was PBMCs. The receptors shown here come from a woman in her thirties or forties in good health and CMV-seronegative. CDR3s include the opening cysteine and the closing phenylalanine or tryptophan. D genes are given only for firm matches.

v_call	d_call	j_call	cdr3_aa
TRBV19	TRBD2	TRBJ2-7	CASSSTSGSPYEQYF
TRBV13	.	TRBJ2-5	CASSLGPPGQGIWETQYF
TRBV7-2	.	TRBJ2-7	CASSLVGGAGPSYEQYF
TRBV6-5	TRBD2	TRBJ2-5	CASRLLAAQETQYF
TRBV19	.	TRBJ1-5	CASRKYSGEGTGNQPQHF
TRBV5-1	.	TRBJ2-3	CASSTDKITDTQYF
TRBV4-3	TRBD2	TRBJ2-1	CASSQVARLAGGLGNEQFF
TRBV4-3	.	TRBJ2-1	CASSPRDLGNEQFF
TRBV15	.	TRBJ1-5	CATSRDAGVAKPQHF
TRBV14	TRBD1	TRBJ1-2	CASSQGGQGKNYGYTF
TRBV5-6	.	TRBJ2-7	CASSLGLIETLYEQYF
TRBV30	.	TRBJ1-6	CAWRSLQNLPLHF
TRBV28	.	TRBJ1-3	CASSSGQRSGNTIYF
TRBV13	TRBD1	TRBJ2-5	CASSSRQGAGETQYF
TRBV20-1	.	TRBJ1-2	CSARPTGGYTF
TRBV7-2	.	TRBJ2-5	CASSPLGIGRETQYF
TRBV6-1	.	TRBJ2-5	CASSEPPEVREETQYF
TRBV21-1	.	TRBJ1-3	CASREDGNTIYF
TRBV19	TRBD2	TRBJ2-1	CASSPTSGGVGEQFF
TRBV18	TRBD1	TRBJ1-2	CASSPLDRERNGYTF
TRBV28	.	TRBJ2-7	CASSPGNRYEQYF
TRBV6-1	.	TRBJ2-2	CASSENGGLTTGELFF
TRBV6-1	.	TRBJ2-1	CASSDATVPGLDNEQFF
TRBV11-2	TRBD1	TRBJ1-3	CASSLDGQGFTGNTIYF
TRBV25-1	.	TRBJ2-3	CASSEETGITDTQYF
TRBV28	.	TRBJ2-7	CASLPSAGDFPPIYSYEQYF
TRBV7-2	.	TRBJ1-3	CASSLGGEGNTIYF
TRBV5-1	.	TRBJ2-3	CASSFSDFVLDTQYF
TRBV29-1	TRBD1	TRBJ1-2	CSVEDRKQGFGYTF
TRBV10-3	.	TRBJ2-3	CAIGSSTDTQYF
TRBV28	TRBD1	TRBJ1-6	CASSRGQGWDNSPLHF
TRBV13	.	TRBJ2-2	CASSSTEGYTGELFF
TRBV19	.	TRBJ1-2	CASGRQGNYGYTF
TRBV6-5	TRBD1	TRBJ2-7	CASSYSRDSYEQYF
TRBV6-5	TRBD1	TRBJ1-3	CASSYSDRAGNTIYF
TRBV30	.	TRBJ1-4	CAWSRGRQATNEKLFF
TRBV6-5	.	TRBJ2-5	CASSIKIGGENQYF